This T cell receptor (beta chain) was captured by sequencing in a study of T cells after yellow fever vaccination. Germline lookup yields CDR1 LGHNA and CDR2 YNFKEQ. Trimming stripped 0 bases from V and 2 bases from J, with 11 bases between. The CDR3 totals 15 residues. In this sample, this clonotype turned up many times. TCRdb redid the calling of the 5' RACE reads with MiXCR, one entry per CDR3 protein. The sample includes around 260,000 distinct CDR3 sequences, about 5.2% of them seen just once. This TCR came from a man aged 18 to 29 who received the YFV17D yellow fever vaccine. The sample in question was CD4+ T cells sorted from PBMCs, obtained on the day of the yellow fever booster vaccination. This chain joins TRBV4-2 and TRBJ2-7, with a possible D match to TRBD2 (6 bases). CDR3 DNA: TGTGCCAGCAGCCAAGATCTAGCGCCTGCCTACGAGCAGTACTTC. Its translation: CASSQDLAPAYEQYF.